The 5 T cell receptor beta chains below all came from one sample that was sequenced in a study of blood T cell repertoires in COVID-19. This table comes from immunoSEQ multiplex PCR, and its TCRdb copy is limited to in-frame clones, with some not included. There are roughly 200,000 clones in the sample; approximately 89% occur only once, and 4% to 5% lies in the top ten. Sequenced input: peripheral blood. Receptors originate from a woman in her twenties or thirties with acute or convalescent COVID-19.

This chain connects TRBV29-1 to TRBJ2-2; TRBD2 aligns across 11 bases. The junction had 5 bases not matched to a gene; V was cut back by 0 bases and J by 8 bases. Germline CDR1 SQVTM, CDR2 ANQGSEA. This CDR3 has 15 amino acids. The CDR3: CSVEDQASGRGELFF. The CDR3 bases are TGCAGCGTTGAAGATCAGGCTAGCGGGAGGGGGGAGCTGTTTTTT.

This chain connects TRBV30 to TRBJ1-3; D is uncertain. V lost 4 bases and J lost 4, with 11 bases in between. Germline V CDR1 and CDR2: GTSNPN, SVGIG (reference sequence). The length of the CDR3 is 13 residues. CDR3 sequence reads: CAWTAVQGNTIYF. The DNA for the CDR3 is TGTGCCTGGACCGCAGTGCAAGGAAACACCATATATTTT.

This chain links TRBV5-1 with TRBJ1-3; the D gene is possibly TRBD1 (6 bases). Trimming stripped 2 bases from V and 1 base from J, with 7 bases between. The CDR3 spans 14 residues. CDR1 and CDR2 from the germline V gene are SGHRS and YFSETQ. The CDR3 reads CASSLQGSGNTIYF. The CDR3 region has the DNA TGCGCCAGCAGCTTACAGGGATCTGGAAACACCATATATTTT.

V and J are TRBV5-5 and TRBJ2-7, with D maybe TRBD1 (5 bases). V lost 2 bases and J 0 bases, leaving 9 bases between the germline ends. The CDR3 is made up of 14 amino acids. Looked up from germline, CDR1 is SGHKS and CDR2 is YYEKEE (reference sequence). The CDR3 coding sequence is TGTGCCAGCAGCTTATTGACAGCCTCCTACGAGCAGTACTTC. It encodes CASSLLTASYEQYF.

This clone has only a few counts. The rearrangement uses TRBV6-5 and TRBJ2-1; D is uncertain. Per germline, CDR1 MNHEY and CDR2 SVGAGI. Trimming left V 4 bases short and J 6 bases short, with 10 bases between. This CDR3 comprises 13 residues. CDR3 region: CASSSLVSNEQFF. The CDR3 coding sequence is TGTGCCAGCAGTTCGCTAGTTTCCAATGAGCAGTTCTTC.